This T cell receptor beta chain was profiled in a study of beta chain features in type 1 diabetes. For the study at large: Sorted cells examined across all samples numbered 107,917,701.

Reverse transcribing all isolated RNA meant expressed TCRB transcripts were sequenced. For naive, central memory and regulatory T cell samples, reads averaged about 3.5 million. Some clones are missing from TCRdb's copy, which holds only in-frame ones; the method was immunoSEQ multiplex PCR. Altogether approximately 140,000 clones are present, 6% to 7.5% being singletons, with the ten largest covering approximately 1.4%. In its sample, this clone was seen a few times. This CDR3 is built from 10 residues. V was trimmed by 10 bases and J by 3 bases, leaving 7 bases between them. CDR1 and CDR2 (germline): ENHRY, SYGVKD.

The TCR comes from a woman between 25 and 40 years old in good health. V usage is TRBV10-3 and J usage is TRBJ2-7, with unresolved D. Sequencing was done on a sample of central memory CD4+ T cells from blood. The CDR3 DNA reads as TGTGCCACCGGCGGCTACGAGCAGTACTTC. Translation: CATGGYEQYF.